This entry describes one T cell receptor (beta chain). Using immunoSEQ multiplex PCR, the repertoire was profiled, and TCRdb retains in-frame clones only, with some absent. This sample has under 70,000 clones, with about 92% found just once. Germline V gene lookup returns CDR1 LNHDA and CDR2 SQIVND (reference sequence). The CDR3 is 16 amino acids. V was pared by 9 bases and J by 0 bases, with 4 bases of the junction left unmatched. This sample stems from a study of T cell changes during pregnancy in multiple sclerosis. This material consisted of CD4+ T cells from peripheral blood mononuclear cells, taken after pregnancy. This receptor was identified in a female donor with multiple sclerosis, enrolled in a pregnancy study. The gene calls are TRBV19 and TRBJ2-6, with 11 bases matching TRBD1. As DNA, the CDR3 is TGTGCCAGCCGGACAGGGGGCTACTCTGGGGCCAACGTCCTGACTTTC. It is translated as CASRTGGYSGANVLTF.